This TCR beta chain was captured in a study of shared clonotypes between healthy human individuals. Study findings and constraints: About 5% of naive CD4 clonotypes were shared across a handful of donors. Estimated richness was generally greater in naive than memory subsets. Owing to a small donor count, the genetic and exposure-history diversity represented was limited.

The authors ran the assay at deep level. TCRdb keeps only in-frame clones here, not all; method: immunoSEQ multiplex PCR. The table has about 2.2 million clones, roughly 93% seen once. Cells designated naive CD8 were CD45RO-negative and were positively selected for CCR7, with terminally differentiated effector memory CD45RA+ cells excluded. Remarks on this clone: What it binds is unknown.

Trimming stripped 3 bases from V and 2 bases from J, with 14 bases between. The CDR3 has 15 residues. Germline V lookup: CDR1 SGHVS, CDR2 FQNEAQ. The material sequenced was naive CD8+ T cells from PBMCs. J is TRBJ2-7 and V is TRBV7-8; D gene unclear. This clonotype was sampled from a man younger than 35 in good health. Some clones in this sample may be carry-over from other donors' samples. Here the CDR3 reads CASSFSSGLTYEQYF. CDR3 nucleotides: TGTGCCAGCAGCTTTTCGTCGGGCCTAACCTACGAGCAGTACTTC. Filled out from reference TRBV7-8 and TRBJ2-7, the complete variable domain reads GAGVSQSPRYKVAKRGQDVALRCDPISGHVSLFWYQQALGQGPEFLTYFQNEAQLDKSGLPSDRFFAERPEGSVSTLKIQRTQQEDSAVYLCASSFSSGLTYEQYFGPGTRLTVT.